This is a list of T cell receptor beta chains from one sample in a study of blood T cell repertoires in COVID-19. Only in-frame clones appear in the TCRdb table, and some are missing; sequencing was by immunoSEQ multiplex PCR. This table holds roughly 240,000 clones, approximately 88% found once. Sequences were obtained from PBMCs or T cells enriched from blood (not recorded which). The origin of the receptors is a woman between 40 and 55 years old with acute COVID-19. CDR3s include the opening cysteine and the closing phenylalanine or tryptophan. Fields, in order: V gene, clone size, D gene, J gene, CDR3 protein, CDR3 DNA. The D gene is left open where the match is weak. Size values are once, few and many counts, or a class for expanded clones, and some rows have none.

TRBV28	.	TRBD1	TRBJ1-1	CASALAGTGQGNTEAFF	TGTGCCAGCGCCCTAGCCGGGACAGGGCAGGGGAACACTGAAGCTTTCTTT
TRBV11-2	.	TRBD1	TRBJ2-2	CASSQEGTGSVTGELFF	TGTGCCAGCAGCCAGGAAGGGACAGGGAGCGTCACCGGGGAGCTGTTTTTT
TRBV5-6	.	TRBD1	TRBJ2-3	CASSRGQGSTDTQYF	TGTGCCAGCAGCAGGGGACAGGGAAGCACAGATACGCAGTATTTT
TRBV5-1	.	TRBD1	TRBJ2-7	CASSVTGTGPLEQYF	TGCGCCAGCAGCGTGACCGGGACAGGGCCTCTCGAGCAGTACTTC
TRBV30	.	.	TRBJ1-5	CAWSGSPGPQHF	TGTGCCTGGAGCGGGTCCCCGGGGCCCCAGCATTTT
TRBV11-2	once	.	TRBJ1-1	CASSLDLPGTNTEAFF	TGTGCCAGCAGCTTAGATCTTCCAGGGACTAACACTGAAGCTTTCTTT
TRBV10-1	.	.	TRBJ1-3	CASSPGTLVSGNTIYF	TGCGCCAGCAGCCCCGGGACACTCGTCTCTGGAAACACCATATATTTT
TRBV6-2/TRBV6-3	.	TRBD2	TRBJ2-3	CASSRGTSGTDTQYF	TGTGCCAGCAGTCGCGGGACTAGCGGCACAGATACGCAGTATTTT
TRBV7-2	few	.	TRBJ1-6	CASSSGGPSSPLHF	TGTGCCAGCAGCTCCGGGGGACCCTCTTCACCCCTCCACTTT
TRBV19	.	TRBD1	TRBJ1-1	CASPGILDRRNTEAFF	TGTGCCAGTCCCGGAATCCTGGACAGGAGGAACACTGAAGCTTTCTTT
TRBV11-2	.	.	TRBJ2-2	CASKLLEHGELFF	TGTGCCAGCAAACTCCTAGAACACGGGGAGCTGTTTTTT
TRBV5-1	.	.	TRBJ1-1	CASSFSDSTEAFF	TGCGCCAGCAGCTTCTCTGACTCCACTGAAGCTTTCTTT
TRBV7-2	.	TRBD1	TRBJ1-5	CASSPRQGQKLVAF	TGTGCCAGCAGCCCCAGACAGGGGCAGAAATTAGTTGCATTT
TRBV5-1	.	.	TRBJ1-1	CASSLRNMNTEAFF	TGCGCCAGCAGCTTAAGAAACATGAACACTGAAGCTTTCTTT
TRBV19	.	.	TRBJ1-2	CASSRTGPYGYTF	TGTGCCAGTAGTAGAACAGGGCCCTATGGCTACACCTTC
TRBV9	.	TRBD2	TRBJ2-1	CASSAIGLAGGEQFF	TGTGCCAGCAGCGCGATAGGACTAGCGGGAGGTGAGCAGTTCTTC
TRBV5-6	.	TRBD1	TRBJ1-4	CASSGTTGQRGEKLFF	TGTGCCAGCAGCGGAACCACGGGACAGAGGGGTGAAAAACTGTTTTTT
TRBV5-5	.	.	TRBJ2-7	CASSLEADSNIYEQYF	TGTGCCAGCAGCTTGGAGGCGGATTCTAATATCTACGAGCAGTACTTC
TRBV5-1	.	.	TRBJ1-4	CASSTQGGTNEKLFF	TGCGCCAGCAGCACACAAGGGGGAACTAATGAAAAACTGTTTTTT
TRBV7-8	.	.	TRBJ2-5	CASSFNPSDSQETQYF	TGTGCCAGCAGCTTTAATCCCTCGGACAGTCAAGAGACCCAGTACTTC
TRBV19	.	.	TRBJ2-2	CASSIPRGGTGELFF	TGTGCCAGTAGTATTCCTAGGGGAGGCACCGGGGAGCTGTTTTTT
TRBV13	once	.	TRBJ2-1	CASSWLNEQFF	TGTGCCAGCAGCTGGCTTAATGAGCAGTTCTTC
TRBV4-2	.	TRBD1	TRBJ1-6	CASSQDKGADSPLHF	TGTGCCAGCAGCCAAGATAAGGGGGCGGATTCACCCCTCCACTTT
TRBV12-3/TRBV12-4	once	.	TRBJ1-2	CASSLYGGAGYTF	TGTGCCAGCAGTTTGTATGGTGGGGCTGGCTACACCTTC
TRBV18	.	TRBD2	TRBJ2-7	CASSPGLAGGLYEQYF	TGTGCCAGCTCACCAGGCCTAGCGGGGGGGCTCTACGAGCAGTACTTC
TRBV7-9	.	.	TRBJ1-5	CASSLEGGNQPQHF	TGTGCCAGCAGCTTAGAGGGAGGCAATCAGCCCCAGCATTTT
TRBV6-6	.	TRBD2	TRBJ2-1	CASSLTSGGAREQFF	TGTGCCAGCAGCTTAACTAGCGGGGGGGCGAGGGAGCAGTTCTTC
TRBV5-1	.	TRBD2	TRBJ2-3	CASSLFRGGTDTQYF	TGCGCCAGCAGCTTGTTCCGGGGGGGCACAGATACGCAGTATTTT
TRBV5-3	.	.	TRBJ1-6	CARSPPYRSPLHF	TGTGCCAGAAGCCCTCCCTACCGGTCACCCCTCCACTTT
TRBV3-1/TRBV3-2	.	TRBD2	TRBJ2-3	CASSQVLASGRGYF	TGTGCCAGCAGCCAAGTGTTAGCTAGCGGGAGAGGGTATTTT
TRBV27	.	TRBD1	TRBJ1-2	CASRVQGQNYGYTF	TGTGCCAGCAGGGTACAGGGACAGAACTATGGCTACACCTTC
TRBV29-1	few	TRBD1	TRBJ2-1	CSVLGQGTYNEQFF	TGCAGCGTCCTAGGACAGGGCACCTACAATGAGCAGTTCTTC
TRBV5-1	.	TRBD2	TRBJ2-3	CASSLVGTSGDTQYF	TGCGCCAGCAGCTTGGTGGGGACTAGCGGAGATACGCAGTATTTT
TRBV5-1	.	.	TRBJ2-3	CASSSATGKTDTQYF	TGCGCCAGCAGCTCCGCTACAGGGAAAACAGATACGCAGTATTTT
TRBV6-5	.	TRBD1	TRBJ1-2	CASRRGQEGAYTF	TGTGCCAGCAGACGAGGACAGGAAGGGGCGTACACCTTC
TRBV19	many	TRBD1	TRBJ2-7	CASRDRGFPYEQYF	TGTGCCAGTCGGGACAGGGGCTTCCCCTACGAGCAGTACTTC
TRBV6-5	.	.	TRBJ1-4	CATQDGHLEKLFF	TGTGCCACCCAGGACGGACACCTTGAAAAACTGTTTTTT
TRBV29-1	.	TRBD1	TRBJ1-2	CSVEDIGGSYGYTF	TGCAGCGTTGAAGACATAGGGGGCTCCTATGGCTACACCTTC
TRBV7-2	.	TRBD1	TRBJ1-1	CASSSYRGQTEAFF	TGTGCCAGCAGCTCCTACAGGGGGCAGACTGAAGCTTTCTTT
TRBV5-1	.	.	TRBJ1-1	CASSLETRNTEAFF	TGCGCCAGCAGCTTGGAAACAAGGAACACTGAAGCTTTCTTT
TRBV19	.	.	TRBJ1-5	CASTTGNQPQHF	TGTGCCAGTACCACAGGGAATCAGCCCCAGCATTTT
TRBV5-5	.	TRBD2	TRBJ2-1	CASSPGGSNEQFF	TGTGCCAGCAGCCCCGGGGGGAGCAATGAGCAGTTCTTC
TRBV30	.	.	TRBJ1-5	CAWAQGQHSNQPQHF	TGTGCCTGGGCCCAAGGACAGCATAGCAATCAGCCCCAGCATTTT
TRBV11-2	once	.	TRBJ2-7	CASSRTGKGAYEQYF	TGTGCCAGCAGCCGCACAGGGAAGGGGGCCTACGAGCAGTACTTC
TRBV28	few	.	TRBJ1-2	CASSTFTDRERGGYTF	TGTGCCAGCAGTACCTTTACTGACCGGGAGAGGGGTGGCTACACCTTC
TRBV7-2	.	TRBD1	TRBJ2-7	CASSPTGGSPYEQYF	TGTGCCAGCAGCCCAACAGGGGGCAGTCCCTACGAGCAGTACTTC
TRBV5-1	.	.	TRBJ1-1	CASSPGIPSNTEAFF	TGCGCCAGCAGCCCGGGGATCCCTTCGAACACTGAAGCTTTCTTT
TRBV30	.	.	TRBJ2-6	CAWSRDSFGANVLTF	TGTGCCTGGAGCCGAGACTCGTTTGGGGCCAACGTCCTGACTTTC
TRBV11-3	.	.	TRBJ2-2	CASSPDRMVFGELFF	TGTGCCAGCAGCCCCGACAGGATGGTTTTCGGGGAGCTGTTTTTT
TRBV19	.	TRBD1	TRBJ1-5	CASSPQGLSQPQHF	TGTGCCAGTAGTCCACAGGGGTTATCACAGCCCCAGCATTTT
TRBV5-1	once	.	TRBJ1-2	CASSFDQGNYGYTF	TGCGCCAGCAGCTTCGATCAGGGAAACTATGGCTACACCTTC